This entry concerns a single T cell receptor (beta chain). CDR1 and CDR2 from the germline V gene are SEHNR and FQNEAQ (reference sequence). The CDR3 contains 13 residues. The TRB cDNA libraries were prepared by 5' RACE with UMI labels. Following a re-call of the 5' RACE reads, TCRdb has one entry per CDR3 protein and lacks DNA. There are 80,000 to 95,000 distinct CDR3 sequences in the sample, with more than 1.5% held by the top ten. The sample comes from a study of CXCR3-negative and CXCR3-positive naive CD8 T cells. The sequence was obtained from a human donor in good health. Some clones in this sample may be carry-over from other donors' samples. The sample comprised naive CXCR3- CD8+ T cells from blood. Subset defined: CD45RO-CCR7+CD27+CD95- naive CD8+ T cells lacking CXCR3 (TNR3-). V usage is TRBV7-9 and J usage is TRBJ2-1; TCRdb outputs TRBD2, but without DNA this stays unchecked. CDR3 protein: CASRGDGLNEQFF. Complete variable domain (other parts from reference TRBV7-9 and TRBJ2-1): DTGVSQNPRHKITKRGQNVTFRCDPISEHNRLYWYRQTLGQGPEFLTYFQNEAQLEKSRLLSDRFSAERPKGSFSTLEIQRTEQGDSAMYLCASRGDGLNEQFFGPGTRLTVL.